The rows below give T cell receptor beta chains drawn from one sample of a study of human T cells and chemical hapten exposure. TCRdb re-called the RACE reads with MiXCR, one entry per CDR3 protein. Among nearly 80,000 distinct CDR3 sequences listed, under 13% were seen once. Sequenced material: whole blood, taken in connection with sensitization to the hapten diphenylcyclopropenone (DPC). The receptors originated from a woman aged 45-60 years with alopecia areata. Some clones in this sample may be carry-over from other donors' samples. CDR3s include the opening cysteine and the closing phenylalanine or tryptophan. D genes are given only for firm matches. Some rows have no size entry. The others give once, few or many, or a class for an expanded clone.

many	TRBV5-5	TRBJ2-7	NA	CASSLQAYEQYF	TGTGCCAGCAGCCTTCAGGCCTACGAGCAGTACTTC
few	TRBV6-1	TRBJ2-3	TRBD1	CASSPRDRGSDTQYF	TGTGCCAGCAGTCCCCGGGACAGGGGGTCAGATACGCAGTATTTT
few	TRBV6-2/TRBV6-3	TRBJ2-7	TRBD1	CASSSTGTGFGEQYF	TGTGCCAGCAGCTCGACCGGGACAGGGTTCGGCGAGCAGTACTTC
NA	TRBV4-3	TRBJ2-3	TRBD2	CASSQVAGVGDTQYF	TGCGCCAGCAGCCAAGTCGCGGGAGTCGGAGATACGCAGTATTTT
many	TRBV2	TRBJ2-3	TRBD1	CASRGTADTQYF	TGTGCCAGCAGGGGGACAGCAGATACGCAGTATTTT
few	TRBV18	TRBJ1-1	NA	CASGPRPREAFF	TGTGCCAGCGGCCCCCGCCCGAGGGAAGCTTTCTTT
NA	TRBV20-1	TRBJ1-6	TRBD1	CSARSDRGGSPLHF	TGCAGTGCTAGATCGGACAGGGGTGGTTCACCCCTCCACTTT
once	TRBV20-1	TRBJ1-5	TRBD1	CGARAGQGGGQPQHF	TGCGGTGCTAGAGCTGGGCAGGGGGGCGGTCAGCCCCAGCATTTT
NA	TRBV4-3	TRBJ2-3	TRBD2	CASSQASGSDTQYF	TGCGCCAGCAGCCAAGCTAGCGGCTCAGATACGCAGTATTTT
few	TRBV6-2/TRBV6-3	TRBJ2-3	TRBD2	CASTSGLAGTDTQYF	TGTGCCAGCACCTCGGGACTAGCGGGAACAGATACGCAGTATTTT
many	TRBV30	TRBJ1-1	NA	CAWSVRSRGGGTEAFF	TGTGCCTGGAGTGTACGGAGCCGGGGGGGCGGCACTGAAGCTTTCTTT
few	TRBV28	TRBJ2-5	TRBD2	CASSVTSSRATQYF	TGTGCCAGCAGCGTGACTAGCTCCCGAGCGACCCAGTACTTC
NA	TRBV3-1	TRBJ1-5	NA	CASSQGSGNSNQPQHF	TGTGCCAGCAGCCAAGGGTCCGGGAATAGCAATCAGCCCCAGCATTTT
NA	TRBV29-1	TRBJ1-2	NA	CSVASGYGYTF	TGCAGCGTTGCTAGCGGCTATGGCTACACCTTC
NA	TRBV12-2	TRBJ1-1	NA	CASRLAVTGPLTEAFF	TGTGCAAGTCGCTTAGCGGTAACAGGCCCCCTCACTGAAGCTTTCTTT
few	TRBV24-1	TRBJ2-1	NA	CATSDYSTPIENEQFF	TGTGCCACCAGTGATTACTCGACCCCGATCGAGAATGAGCAGTTCTTC
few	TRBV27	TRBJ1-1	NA	CASSSHTDSEAFF	TGTGCCAGCAGTTCGCATACCGACAGTGAAGCTTTCTTT
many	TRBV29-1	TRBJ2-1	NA	CSVEPFTRPTHNEQFF	TGCAGCGTTGAACCCTTCACCCGACCAACCCACAATGAGCAGTTCTTC
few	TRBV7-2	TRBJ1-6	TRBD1	CASSNLQGGIKSPLHF	TGTGCCAGCAGCAACCTACAGGGGGGGATAAAGTCACCCCTCCACTTT
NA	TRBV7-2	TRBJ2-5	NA	CASSLARETQYF	TGTGCCAGCAGCTTAGCGCGGGAGACCCAGTACTTC
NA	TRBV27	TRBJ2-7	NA	CASSLAVSLSYEQYF	TGTGCCAGCAGTTTAGCGGTGTCCCTCTCCTACGAGCAGTACTTC
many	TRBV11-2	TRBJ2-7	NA	CASSFGGPYEQYF	TGTGCCAGCAGCTTTGGGGGACCCTACGAGCAGTACTTC
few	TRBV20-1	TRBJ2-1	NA	CSARDSPHWNQYEQFF	TGCAGTGCTAGAGATTCCCCTCATTGGAATCAGTATGAGCAGTTCTTC